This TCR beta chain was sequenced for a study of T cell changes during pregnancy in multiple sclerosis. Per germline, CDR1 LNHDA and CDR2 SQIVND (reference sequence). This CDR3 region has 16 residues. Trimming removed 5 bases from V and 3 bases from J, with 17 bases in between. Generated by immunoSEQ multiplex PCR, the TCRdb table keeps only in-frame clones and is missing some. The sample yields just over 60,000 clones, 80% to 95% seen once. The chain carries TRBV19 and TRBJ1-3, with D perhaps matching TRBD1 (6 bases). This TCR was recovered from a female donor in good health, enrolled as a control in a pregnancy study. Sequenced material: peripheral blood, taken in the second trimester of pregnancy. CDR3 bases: TGTGCCAGTAGTCTGCGCGGACAGAACAGTGGAAACACCATATATTTT. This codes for CASSLRGQNSGNTIYF.